A single sample is the source of the 30 T cell receptor beta chains below, sequenced in a study of OX40 agonist ivuxolimab in advanced cancers. Sequencing was performed with immunoSEQ multiplex PCR; in TCRdb, only in-frame clones are kept and a portion is missing. The data show around 120,000 clones, 85% to 90% seen once. Source: CD4+ or CD8+ T cells sorted from blood, taken in a trial of the OX40 agonist ivuxolimab. Source of these receptors: an adult with an advanced solid tumor such as melanoma, head and neck, liver or kidney cancer.

This rearrangement joins TRBV4-1 to TRBJ2-7; D gene ambiguous. The germline V and J ends were trimmed by 5 bases and 4 bases, with 24 bases remaining between them. CDR1 MGHRA and CDR2 YSYEKL come from the germline V gene. This CDR3 region has 17 residues. The CDR3 DNA reads TGCGCCAGCAGCTCCCTCCTCCAAAGACTTCCCCCTTACGAGCAGTACTTC. The encoded protein is CASSSLLQRLPPYEQYF.

This chain links TRBV18 with TRBJ1-1; 7 bases align to TRBD1. The CDR3 runs 16 residues. The germline gives CDR1 KGHSH, CDR2 LQKENI. V trimming: 6 bases; J trimming: 0 bases; junction bases outside the gene matches: 10. Here the CDR3 DNA reads TGTGCCAGCTCCAGAGACAGGGACCTGATGAACACTGAAGCTTTCTTT. It translates to CASSRDRDLMNTEAFF.

The chain joins TRBV21-1 to TRBJ1-5; the table's D call, TRBD1, was not checked against the DNA. TRBV21-1 is assigned pseudogene status. The CDR3 extends over 18 amino acids. The DNA of the CDR3 is TGTGCCAGCAGCAAAAAGGAGCAGGGGGCGAGGGGCAATCAGCCCCAGCATTTT. Residues: CASSKKEQGARGNQPQHF.

The sample holds a few counts of this clone. The CDR3 DNA reads TGTGCCAGCAGTTTACCGGCAGTCTCCGGGGAGCTGTTTTTT. Protein: CASSLPAVSGELFF. The chain couples TRBV27 to TRBJ2-2, with unresolved D. Trimming removed 2 bases at V and 6 bases at J, with 10 bases between. The CDR3 has 14 residues. Germline loops: CDR1 MNHEY, CDR2 SMNVEV (reference sequence).

This chain joins TRBV6-5 and TRBJ1-2; the D gene is possibly TRBD1 (5 bases). V was cut by 6 bases and J by 4 bases, with 18 bases left in between. This CDR3 contains 15 residues. The germline V gene has CDR1 MNHEY and CDR2 SVGAGI. CDR3 DNA: TGTGCCAGCAGACCCGGACACTTTAAGGCCTATGGCTACACCTTC. Translation: CASRPGHFKAYGYTF.

The V and J genes are TRBV7-2 and TRBJ1-4, with TRBD1 as a possible D gene (6 bases). With 5 bases removed from V and 1 base from J, the gap between germline ends came to 8 bases. CDR3 length: 14 amino acids. Germline values: CDR1 SGHTA, CDR2 FQGNSA. The CDR3 DNA reads as TGTGCCAGCAGCCAACAGGGAACTAATGAAAAACTGTTTTTT. Translating gives CASSQQGTNEKLFF. The complete variable domain, with remaining parts taken from reference TRBV7-2 and TRBJ1-4, reads GAGVSQSPSNKVTEKGKDVELRCDPISGHTALYWYRQSLGQGLEFLIYFQGNSAPDKSGLPSDRFSAERTGGSVSTLTIQRTQQEDSAVYLCASSQQGTNEKLFFGSGTQLSVL.

V and J are TRBV19 and TRBJ1-3, with TRBD1 as a possible D gene (5 bases). Germline V gene data show CDR1 as LNHDA and CDR2 as SQIVND (reference sequence). V lost 4 bases, J lost 4 bases, and 8 bases lay in between. There are 13 residues in the CDR3. The CDR3 loop is CASSRGSGNTIYF. As DNA, the CDR3 is TGTGCCAGTAGTAGGGGGTCCGGAAACACCATATATTTT.

In this sample, this clone turned up a few times. The V and J genes are TRBV5-1 and TRBJ2-5; D possibly corresponds to TRBD1 (5 bases). This CDR3 is 14 amino acids long. Trimming pared 0 bases from V and 3 bases from J, leaving 9 bases between. CDR1 SGHRS and CDR2 YFSETQ come from the germline V gene. CDR3 bases: TGCGCCAGCAGCTTGGGACAGAGTGAAGAGACCCAGTACTTC. Translation: CASSLGQSEETQYF.

V is TRBV18 and J is TRBJ1-1, with a possible D match to TRBD1 (5 bases). Trimming cost V 3 bases and J 1 base, with 12 bases left between them. The CDR3 runs 15 residues. In germline, CDR1 is KGHSH, CDR2 LQKENI. CDR3 region: CASSPLLGENTEAFF. The DNA of the CDR3 is TGTGCCAGCTCACCGCTCTTAGGGGAGAACACTGAAGCTTTCTTT.

This chain uses TRBV9 with TRBJ2-1; D perhaps matches TRBD1 (6 bases). V dropped 4 bases and J dropped 4 bases, with 18 bases sitting between them. Germline CDR1 SGDLS, CDR2 YYNGEE. The CDR3 runs 16 residues. As DNA, the CDR3 is TGTGCCAGCAGCACTTGGGGGCTAGCCCTTTACAATGAGCAGTTCTTC. This encodes CASSTWGLALYNEQFF.

The genes are TRBV23-1 and TRBJ2-7; D gene uncertain. TRBV23-1 is classed as an ORF, of uncertain function. This CDR3 is 15 amino acids long. Trimming stripped 3 bases from V and 0 bases from J, with 12 bases between. DNA of the CDR3: TGCGCCAGCAGTCATCGTTACATAATCTCCTACGAGCAGTACTTC. Protein sequence: CASSHRYIISYEQYF.

This chain connects TRBV9 to TRBJ2-7, with 9 nucleotides matching TRBD1. The CDR3 has 15 residues. Trimming took 4 bases from V and 1 from J; bases not matched to a gene: 6. Germline V lookup: CDR1 SGDLS, CDR2 YYNGEE. The chain's CDR3 is CASSPRTGASYEQYF. The CDR3 region has the DNA TGTGCCAGCAGCCCTCGGACAGGGGCGTCCTACGAGCAGTACTTC.

The rearrangement joins TRBV9 to TRBJ1-3, with D possibly being TRBD1 (5 bases). Germline CDR1 SGDLS, CDR2 YYNGEE. The ends were cut back, 5 bases at V and 0 bases at J, with 9 bases in the middle. CDR3 length: 14 residues. The CDR3 nucleotides read TGTGCCAGCAGTTTAGGGGTCTCTGGAAACACCATATATTTT. Protein sequence: CASSLGVSGNTIYF.

The chain couples TRBV7-9 to TRBJ2-3; D unclear. Germline CDR1 reads SEHNR; CDR2 reads FQNEAQ (reference sequence). V lost 1 base, J lost 1 base, and 6 bases lay in between. The CDR3 covers 14 residues. The CDR3 DNA is TGTGCCAGCAGCTTAGGCACCCGCACAGATACGCAGTATTTT. Amino acid sequence: CASSLGTRTDTQYF.

This clone was picked up a small number of times. V is TRBV28 and J is TRBJ1-5; D gene uncertain. CDR3 length: 12 amino acids. The V gene lost 4 bases and the J gene lost 6 bases, with 7 bases spanning the gap. Per germline, CDR1 MDHEN and CDR2 SYDVKM. For the CDR3, the DNA is TGTGCCAGCAGTTATAAGGGTCAGCCCCAGCATTTT. This encodes CASSYKGQPQHF.

This chain joins TRBV29-1 and TRBJ2-5; D might be TRBD2 (6 bases). This CDR3 is built from 12 residues. Germline-derived CDR1 and CDR2 are SQVTM and ANQGSEA. V lost 2 bases and J 3 bases, leaving 7 bases between the germline ends. CDR3 nucleotide sequence: TGCAGCGTTGAATGGGGGGAAGAGACCCAGTACTTC. Its translation: CSVEWGEETQYF.

J is TRBJ2-5 and V is TRBV4-3; the D call may be TRBD1 or TRBD2 (5 bases each). The V end was cut by 3 bases, the J end by 2 bases, with 13 bases between. The CDR3 runs to 15 residues. Germline V CDR1 and CDR2: LGHNA, YSLEER. The CDR3 loop reads CASSQGVSGQETQYF. The CDR3 DNA follows: TGCGCCAGCAGCCAGGGGGTCAGTGGGCAAGAGACCCAGTACTTC.

The CDR3, as DNA: TGCGCCAGCAGCAGGACAGGGGAGGGCACTGAAGCTTTCTTT. It codes for CASSRTGEGTEAFF. The chain joins TRBV5-1 to TRBJ1-1; 9 bases are a match to TRBD1. V gave up 4 bases and J gave up 4 bases; unmatched junction bases: 5. Germline V gene lookup returns CDR1 SGHRS and CDR2 YFSETQ. This CDR3 is built from 14 residues.

This chain joins TRBV7-9 and TRBJ2-7; 9 bases match TRBD2. V gave up 6 bases and J gave up 5 bases; unmatched junction bases: 17. Germline CDR1 and CDR2: SEHNR and FQNEAQ (reference sequence). The CDR3 has 17 residues. The CDR3 DNA reads TGTGCCAGCAGTTCAGATAGACCGGGACTAGCAGTTGACGAGCAGTACTTC. It is translated as CASSSDRPGLAVDEQYF. The full variable domain, completed using reference TRBV7-9 and TRBJ2-7, is DTGVSQNPRHKITKRGQNVTFRCDPISEHNRLYWYRQTLGQGPEFLTYFQNEAQLEKSRLLSDRFSAERPKGSFSTLEIQRTEQGDSAMYLCASSSDRPGLAVDEQYFGPGTRLTVT.

As regards this clone: This sample includes further DNA sequences coding for the same CDR3. The chain links TRBV18 to TRBJ2-7, with no clear D. This CDR3 is built from 12 residues. V lost 3 bases and J 0 bases, leaving 3 bases between the germline ends. The germline gives CDR1 KGHSH, CDR2 LQKENI. The CDR3 bases are TGTGCCAGCTCACCGAGCTCCTACGAGCAGTACTTC. Amino acids: CASSPSSYEQYF.

The chain combines TRBV5-1 with TRBJ1-1; 7 positions agree with TRBD1. The length of the CDR3 is 13 residues. The J segment lost 6 bases and the V segment lost 2 bases, leaving 4 bases of the junction unmatched. Germline CDR1 SGHRS, CDR2 YFSETQ. The DNA for the CDR3 is TGCGCCAGCAGCTTCGACAGGGTTGCTGAAGCTTTCTTT. Amino acid sequence: CASSFDRVAEAFF. Supplemented by reference TRBV5-1 and TRBJ1-1, the full variable domain reads KAGVTQTPRYLIKTRGQQVTLSCSPISGHRSVSWYQQTPGQGLQFLFEYFSETQRNKGNFPGRFSGRQFSNSRSEMNVSTLELGDSALYLCASSFDRVAEAFFGQGTRLTVV.

The chain couples TRBV28 to TRBJ1-4, with 7 bases matching TRBD1. Trimming cost V 7 bases and J 8 bases; bases outside gene matches: 4. Germline-derived CDR1 and CDR2 are MDHEN and SYDVKM. CDR3 length: 12 amino acids. Here the CDR3 reads CASKVGGEKLFF. CDR3 sequence (DNA): TGTGCCAGCAAAGTAGGGGGCGAAAAACTGTTTTTT.

In this sample, this clone turned up once. The gene calls are TRBV28 and TRBJ1-1; tentative D call: TRBD1 (6 bases). CDR1 and CDR2 from the germline V gene are MDHEN and SYDVKM. The CDR3 loop spans 15 amino acids. V lost 2 bases to trimming and J lost 5 bases, with 15 bases between them. CDR3 residues: CASSLVGMRGTEAFF. The CDR3 DNA follows: TGTGCCAGCAGTTTAGTTGGGATGAGGGGGACTGAAGCTTTCTTT.

The V call is TRBV28, the J call TRBJ2-7; D uncertain. CDR3 size: 14 residues. Germline loops: CDR1 MDHEN, CDR2 SYDVKM. Trimming took 7 bases from V and 2 from J, leaving 15 bases between them. In DNA, the CDR3 is TGTGCCAGCAACCACTCCCAGCCTACCTACGAGCAGTACTTC. It codes for CASNHSQPTYEQYF.

This rearrangement joins TRBV6-1 to TRBJ2-4; tentatively, D is TRBD1 (5 bases). The V end was cut by 2 bases, the J end by 8 bases, with 10 bases between. CDR1 and CDR2 (germline): MNHNS, SASEGT. The length of the CDR3 is 13 residues. CDR3: CASSESRVDIQYF. CDR3 nucleotide sequence: TGTGCCAGCAGTGAATCCAGGGTGGACATTCAGTACTTC.

The chain recombines TRBV23-1 with TRBJ2-1; 9 positions match TRBD2. TRBV23-1 counts as an open reading frame of uncertain function. The CDR3 is made up of 15 amino acids. V trimming: 6 bases; J trimming: 4 bases; junction bases outside the gene matches: 7. In DNA, the CDR3 is TGCGCCAGCAGCCTTAGCGGGGGATCTTACAATGAGCAGTTCTTC. Translation: CASSLSGGSYNEQFF.

The chain joins TRBV2 to TRBJ1-5, with D unresolved. The CDR3 sequence is 13 residues long. CDR1 is SNHLY and CDR2 is FYNNEI in the germline V gene. The V end lost 2 bases, the J end lost 4 bases, and 6 bases lay between the germline ends. The CDR3 coding sequence is TGTGCCAGCAGTGAATCCGTTAATCAGCCCCAGCATTTT. Its protein product is CASSESVNQPQHF.

The table lists this clone with a few counts. The sample carries other DNA sequences with the same CDR3. This sequence joins TRBV4-1 and TRBJ2-5; weak D call: TRBD2 (5 bases). The ends were cut back, 4 bases at V and 5 bases at J, with 11 bases in the middle. This CDR3 has 13 residues. The germline V gene has CDR1 MGHRA and CDR2 YSYEKL. The CDR3 here is CASSRLAGETQYF. For the CDR3, the DNA is TGCGCCAGCAGCCGGCTAGCAGGCGAGACCCAGTACTTC.

The V and J genes are TRBV7-2 and TRBJ2-7; 10 positions match TRBD1. The CDR3 sequence is 16 residues long. Germline lookup yields CDR1 SGHTA and CDR2 FQGNSA. The V and J ends lost 4 bases and 0 bases, in that order; junction bases with no gene match: 6. The CDR3 region has the DNA TGTGCCAGCAGCTCGGACAGGGGGGGCTTCTCCTACGAGCAGTACTTC. Translation: CASSSDRGGFSYEQYF. The complete variable domain, with remaining parts taken from reference TRBV7-2 and TRBJ2-7, reads GAGVSQSPSNKVTEKGKDVELRCDPISGHTALYWYRQSLGQGLEFLIYFQGNSAPDKSGLPSDRFSAERTGGSVSTLTIQRTQQEDSAVYLCASSSDRGGFSYEQYFGPGTRLTVT.

The chain links TRBV30 to TRBJ2-5; D ambiguous. There are 13 residues in the CDR3. CDR1 and CDR2 from the germline V gene are GTSNPN and SVGIG (reference sequence). V lost 1 base to trimming and J lost 4 bases, with 10 bases between them. As DNA, the CDR3 is TGTGCCTGGAGTGCGACAACGGGAGAGACCCAGTACTTC. This translates into CAWSATTGETQYF.